These 18 T cell receptor beta chains were sequenced from one sample in a study of T cell responses to AZD1222 COVID-19 vaccine. This table comes from immunoSEQ multiplex PCR, and its TCRdb copy is limited to in-frame clones, with some not included. The sample has 140,000 to 150,000 clones, 75% to 90% seen once; the top ten hold about 4%. The sequencing here drew on peripheral blood, taken on day 0 of MenACWY control vaccination. These receptors all stem from an adult in good health.

V gene TRBV2 combines with J gene TRBJ1-2, with D perhaps matching TRBD1 (5 bases). V was cut by 6 bases and J by 8 bases, with 19 bases left in between. The CDR3 consists of 14 residues. The germline V gene encodes CDR1 SNHLY and CDR2 FYNNEI. The CDR3 sequence: CASSYPRDSLGYTF. Here the CDR3 DNA reads TGTGCCAGCAGCTACCCCAGGGATAGTTTAGGCTACACCTTC.

The table lists this clone with a count of one. The chain is built from TRBV13 and TRBJ1-1; maybe TRBD1 (5 bases). The V gene lost 1 base and the J gene lost 3 bases, with 12 bases spanning the gap. Germline CDR1 is PRHDT and CDR2 is FYEKMQ (reference sequence). CDR3 length equals 15 residues. CDR3 in amino acids: CASSLVGRAYTEAFF. The DNA of the CDR3 is TGTGCCAGCAGCTTAGTGGGACGGGCCTACACTGAAGCTTTCTTT.

In its sample, this clone was seen once. The V and J genes are TRBV2 and TRBJ2-7, with unresolved D. The CDR3 sequence is 15 residues long. The ends were cut back, 6 bases at V and 1 base at J, with 16 bases in the middle. Germline V CDR1 and CDR2: SNHLY, FYNNEI. The DNA of the CDR3 is TGTGCCAGCAGAGAGACTGAGGTGTCTTCCTACGAGCAGTACTTC. Amino acids: CASRETEVSSYEQYF.

The V call is TRBV5-1, the J call TRBJ1-4; D is unresolved. Trimming took 4 bases from V and 7 from J, leaving 14 bases between them. CDR1 is SGHRS and CDR2 is YFSETQ in the germline V gene. The CDR3 contains 14 residues. DNA for the CDR3: TGCGCCAGCAGCGCCGGTAATCCGGGTGAAAAACTGTTTTTT. This encodes CASSAGNPGEKLFF.

This chain links TRBV5-1 with TRBJ2-1; TRBD1 aligns across 7 bases. V lost 3 bases to trimming and J lost 7 bases; unmatched junction nucleotides: 10. The CDR3 extends over 15 amino acids. CDR1 and CDR2 (germline): SGHRS, YFSETQ. CDR3 protein: CASSSTRDRANEQFF. Here the CDR3 DNA reads TGCGCCAGCAGCTCGACCCGGGACAGAGCTAATGAGCAGTTCTTC.

The rearrangement links TRBV28 to TRBJ2-7, with a possible D match to TRBD1 (5 bases). The CDR3 runs to 16 residues. Per germline, CDR1 MDHEN and CDR2 SYDVKM. Trimming removed 3 bases at V and 2 bases at J, with 17 bases between. In DNA form, the CDR3 reads TGTGCCAGCAGTTTGGCGGACAACGCGCCCCCCTACGAGCAGTACGTC. It translates to CASSLADNAPPYEQYV.

The chain carries TRBV5-1 and TRBJ1-2; D gene ambiguous. Per the germline V gene, CDR1 is SGHRS and CDR2 is YFSETQ. This CDR3 has 13 amino acids. The V and J ends lost 3 bases and 8 bases respectively, with 14 bases between them. The CDR3 bases are TGCGCCAGCAGCTCCGACATCTACAGCGGCTACACCTTC. Encoded protein: CASSSDIYSGYTF.

The V call is TRBV6-5, the J call TRBJ1-1, with TRBD1 matching over 12 bases. This CDR3 is built from 16 residues. The V gene's germline CDR1 is MNHEY and CDR2 SVGAGI. Trimming at V came to 4 bases and at J to 3 bases, leaving 6 bases not matched to a gene. This CDR3 reads CASSSGTGGVDTEAFF. CDR3 DNA: TGTGCCAGCAGTTCTGGGACAGGGGGCGTTGACACTGAAGCTTTCTTT.

The genes are TRBV4-1 and TRBJ1-3; D is unclear. V was cut by 0 bases and J by 0 bases, with 9 bases left in between. The CDR3 is 16 residues long. Germline CDR1 MGHRA, CDR2 YSYEKL. The CDR3 DNA sequence: TGCGCCAGCAGCCAAGATCCGGCCAGCTCTGGAAACACCATATATTTT. Translated: CASSQDPASSGNTIYF.

The chain joins TRBV5-4 to TRBJ1-1; D call uncertain. Looked up from germline, CDR1 is SGHNT and CDR2 is YYREEE (reference sequence). V was pared by 0 bases and J by 11 bases, with 14 bases between. The CDR3 length is 13 residues. CDR3 sequence reads: CASSLAGSEAAFF. The DNA for the CDR3 is TGTGCCAGCAGCTTGGCGGGCTCCGAAGCGGCTTTCTTT.

This chain uses TRBV3-1 (or the pseudogene TRBV3-2) with TRBJ2-3; D is unresolved. Germline CDR1 LGHDT, CDR2 YNNKEL (reference sequence). Trimming removed 4 bases from V and 5 bases from J, with 10 bases in between. The CDR3 has 13 amino acids. This CDR3 reads CASSPLGLDTQYF. The CDR3 DNA is TGTGCCAGCAGCCCCCTAGGTTTAGATACGCAGTATTTT.

This clone occurred a few times. The chain recombines TRBV10-2 with TRBJ1-2; D not certain. V dropped 8 bases and J dropped 1 base, with 14 bases sitting between them. There are 14 residues in the CDR3. From germline, CDR1 is WSHSY and CDR2 SAAADI. The CDR3 DNA is TGCGCCAGCGCCACAGCAACAGTTAACTATGGCTACACCTTC. Its protein product is CASATATVNYGYTF.

The genes are TRBV19 and TRBJ2-3; 8 bases agree with TRBD2. The V gene's germline CDR1 is LNHDA and CDR2 SQIVND (reference sequence). Trimming at V came to 11 bases and at J to 2 bases, leaving 9 bases not matched to a gene. This CDR3 spans 14 amino acids. The CDR3 sequence is CAVGRGGTTDTQYF. CDR3 bases: TGTGCCGTCGGGAGGGGGGGAACCACAGATACGCAGTATTTT.

The chain has TRBV7-3 and TRBJ2-1; 8 bases map to TRBD1. CDR1 is SGHTA, CDR2 FQGTGA, per germline. The CDR3 sequence is 13 residues long. J lost 9 bases, V lost 5 bases, and 6 bases had no gene match. The CDR3 sequence is CASSPDREREQFF. In DNA, the CDR3 is TGTGCCAGCAGCCCGGACAGGGAACGTGAGCAGTTCTTC.

The chain recombines TRBV7-3 with TRBJ2-3; 7 nucleotides agree with TRBD2. V shed 2 bases and J 0 bases; nucleotides not matched to a gene: 2. Germline V CDR1 and CDR2: SGHTA, FQGTGA. CDR3 length: 15 amino acids. Written as DNA, the CDR3 is TGTGCCAGCAGCTTAGGGGACTACAGCACAGATACGCAGTATTTT. Amino acids: CASSLGDYSTDTQYF.

The V gene is TRBV5-6, the J gene TRBJ2-3; D may correspond to TRBD1 or TRBD2 (5 bases each). The V gene lost 4 bases and the J gene lost 4 bases, with 10 bases spanning the gap. Germline V gene data show CDR1 as SGHDT and CDR2 as YYEEEE. The length of the CDR3 is 13 residues. This chain's CDR3 is CASSPRGADTQYF. CDR3 sequence (DNA): TGTGCCAGCAGCCCGCGAGGGGCAGATACGCAGTATTTT. Variable domain in full (rest from reference TRBV5-6 and TRBJ2-3): DAGVTQSPTHLIKTRGQQVTLRCSPKSGHDTVSWYQQALGQGPQFIFQYYEEEERQRGNFPDRFSGHQFPNYSSELNVNALLLGDSALYLCASSPRGADTQYFGPGTRLTVL.

V and J are TRBV5-4 and TRBJ2-7; D is perhaps TRBD1 or TRBD2 (6 bases each). V was pared by 4 bases and J by 0 bases, with 17 bases between. CDR3 size: 16 residues. CDR1 and CDR2 from the germline V gene are SGHNT and YYREEE (reference sequence). CDR3 loop: CASSPGGTQSSYEQYV. The CDR3 coding sequence is TGTGCCAGCAGCCCCGGGGGCACCCAAAGCTCCTACGAGCAGTACGTC.

J is TRBJ2-5 and V is TRBV15; unclear D gene. CDR1 and CDR2 from the germline V gene are LNHNV and YYDKDF (reference sequence). The length of the CDR3 is 12 residues. Trimming removed 1 base from V and 5 bases from J, with 5 bases in between. The CDR3 region is CATSRAMETQYF. DNA of the CDR3: TGTGCCACCAGCAGAGCTATGGAGACCCAGTACTTC.